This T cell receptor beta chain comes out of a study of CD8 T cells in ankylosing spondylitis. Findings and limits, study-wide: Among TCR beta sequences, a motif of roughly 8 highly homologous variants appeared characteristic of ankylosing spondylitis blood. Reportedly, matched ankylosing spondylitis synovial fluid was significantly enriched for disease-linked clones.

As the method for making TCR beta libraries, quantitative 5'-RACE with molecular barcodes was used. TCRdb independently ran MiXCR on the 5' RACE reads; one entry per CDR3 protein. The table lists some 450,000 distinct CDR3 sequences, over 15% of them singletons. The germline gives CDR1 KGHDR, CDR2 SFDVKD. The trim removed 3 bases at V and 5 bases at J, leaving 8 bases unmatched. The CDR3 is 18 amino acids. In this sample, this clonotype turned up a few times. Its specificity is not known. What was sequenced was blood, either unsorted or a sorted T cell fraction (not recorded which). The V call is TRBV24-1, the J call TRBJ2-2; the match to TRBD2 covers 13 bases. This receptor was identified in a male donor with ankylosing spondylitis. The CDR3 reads CATSDGLAGVRGTGELFF. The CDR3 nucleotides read TGTGCCACCAGTGATGGACTAGCGGGAGTCCGTGGGACCGGGGAGCTGTTTTTT.